This TCR beta chain derives from a study of healthy donors' naive CD4 and CD8 T cells. About the research overall: Donors came from three age groups: 20-25, 40-50 and 60-70 years. TCR alpha primers covered all functional IMGT alpha gene variants.

This clonotype was recorded only once. A linear amplification protocol produced the TCR libraries from 500 ng of total RNA. TCRdb reprocessed the reads via MiXCR and lists one record per CDR3 protein. The sample lists about 200,000 distinct CDR3 sequences, about 74% seen once, with 2% to 2.5% in the top ten. This CDR3 has 19 amino acids. From germline, CDR1 is MNHEY and CDR2 SVGEGT. The V and J ends lost 2 bases and 0 bases, in that order; junction bases with no gene match: 11. V gene TRBV6-2 or TRBV6-3 combines with J gene TRBJ2-1, with 9 bases fitting TRBD2. Material: naive CD4+ and CD8+ T cells sorted from blood, pooled from several donors. The source of this sequence is a pool of human donors in good health; the sample pools cells from several healthy donors. The chain's CDR3 is CASSYAPFVSGSSYNEQFF. CDR3 in DNA: TGTGCCAGCAGTTACGCCCCATTTGTTAGCGGGAGCTCCTACAATGAGCAGTTCTTC.